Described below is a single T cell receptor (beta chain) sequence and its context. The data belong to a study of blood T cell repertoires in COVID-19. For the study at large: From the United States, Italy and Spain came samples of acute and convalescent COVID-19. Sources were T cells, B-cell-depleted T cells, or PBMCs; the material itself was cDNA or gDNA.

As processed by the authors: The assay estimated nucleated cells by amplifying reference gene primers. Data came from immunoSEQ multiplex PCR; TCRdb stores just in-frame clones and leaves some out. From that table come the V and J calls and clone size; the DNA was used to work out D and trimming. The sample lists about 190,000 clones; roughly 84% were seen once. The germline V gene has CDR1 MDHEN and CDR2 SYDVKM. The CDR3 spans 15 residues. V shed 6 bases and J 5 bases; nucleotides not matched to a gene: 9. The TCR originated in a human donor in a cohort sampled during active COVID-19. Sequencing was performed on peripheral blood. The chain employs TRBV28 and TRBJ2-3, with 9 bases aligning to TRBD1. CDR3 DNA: TGTGCCAGCAGCCGTCAACAGGGGGCCGGAGATACGCAGTATTTT. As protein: CASSRQQGAGDTQYF.